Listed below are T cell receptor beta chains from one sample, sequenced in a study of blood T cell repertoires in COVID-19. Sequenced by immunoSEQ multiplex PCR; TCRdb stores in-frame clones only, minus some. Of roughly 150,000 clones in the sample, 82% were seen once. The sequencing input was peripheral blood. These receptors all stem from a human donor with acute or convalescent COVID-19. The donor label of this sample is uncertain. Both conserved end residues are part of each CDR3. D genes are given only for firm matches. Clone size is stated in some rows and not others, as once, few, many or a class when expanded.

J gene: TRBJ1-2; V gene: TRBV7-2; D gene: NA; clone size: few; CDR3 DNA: TGTGCCAGCAGCTTCCGCGTGAGCGGTGGCTACACCTTC; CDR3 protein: CASSFRVSGGYTF
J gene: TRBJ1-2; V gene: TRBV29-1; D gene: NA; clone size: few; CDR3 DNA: TGCAGCGTTCCCGTCGGGTATGGCTACACCTTC; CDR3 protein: CSVPVGYGYTF
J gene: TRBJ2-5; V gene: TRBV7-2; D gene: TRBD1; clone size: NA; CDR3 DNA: TGTGCCAGCAGCCCAAGGGGTCCCGGACAGGGGACAGAGACCCAGTACTTC; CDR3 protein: CASSPRGPGQGTETQYF
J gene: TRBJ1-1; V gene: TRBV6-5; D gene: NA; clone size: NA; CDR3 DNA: TGTGCCAGCAGTTACTCCAGTGTAAGGAACACTGAAGCTTTCTTT; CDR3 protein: CASSYSSVRNTEAFF
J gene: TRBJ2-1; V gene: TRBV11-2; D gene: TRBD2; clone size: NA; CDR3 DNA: TGTGCCAGCAGCTACACACGCCTAGGCGGGGGGGCCTACAATGAGCAGTTCTTC; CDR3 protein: CASSYTRLGGGAYNEQFF
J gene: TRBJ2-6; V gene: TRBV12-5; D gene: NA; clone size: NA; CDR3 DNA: TGTGCTAGTGGTTTGGTACTATTCTCCTCTGGGGCCAACGTCCTGACTTTC; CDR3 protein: CASGLVLFSSGANVLTF
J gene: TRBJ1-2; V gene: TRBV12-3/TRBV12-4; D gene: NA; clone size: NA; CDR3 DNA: TGTGCCAGCAGCTTGGACAATTCCTATGGCTACACCTTC; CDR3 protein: CASSLDNSYGYTF
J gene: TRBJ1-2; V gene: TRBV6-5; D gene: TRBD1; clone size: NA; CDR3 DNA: TGTGCCAGCAGTCCCGCAGGGGGCGGGCCTGGCTACACCTTC; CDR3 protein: CASSPAGGGPGYTF
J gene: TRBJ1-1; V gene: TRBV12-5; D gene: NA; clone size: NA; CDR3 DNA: TGTGCTAGTGGTTTGGTACAGACTGAAGCTTTCTTT; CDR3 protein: CASGLVQTEAFF
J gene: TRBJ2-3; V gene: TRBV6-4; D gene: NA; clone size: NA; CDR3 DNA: TGTGCCCAACAAGCGGAGCGGGTGGAAAACACAGATACGCAGTATTTT; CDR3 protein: CAQQAERVENTDTQYF
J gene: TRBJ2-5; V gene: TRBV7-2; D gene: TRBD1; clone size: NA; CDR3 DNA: TGTGCCAGCAGCCCTGGACAGGCGGAAGAGACCCAGTACTTC; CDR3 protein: CASSPGQAEETQYF
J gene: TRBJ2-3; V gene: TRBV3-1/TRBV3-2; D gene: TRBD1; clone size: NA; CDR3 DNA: TGTGCCAGCAGGAAGACAGGGGGCAGGGATACGCAGTATTTT; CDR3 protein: CASRKTGGRDTQYF
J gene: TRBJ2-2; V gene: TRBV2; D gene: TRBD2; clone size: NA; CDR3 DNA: TGTGCCAGCACCCGACTAGCGGGGGGGGCCGGGGAGCTGTTTTTT; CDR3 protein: CASTRLAGGAGELFF
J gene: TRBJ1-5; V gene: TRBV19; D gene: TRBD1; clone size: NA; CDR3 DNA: TGTGCCAGTAGTATGGGGACAGGCCTTAGCAATCAGCCCCAGCATTTT; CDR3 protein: CASSMGTGLSNQPQHF
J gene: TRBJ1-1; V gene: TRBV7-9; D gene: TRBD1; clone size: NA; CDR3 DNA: TGTGCCAGCAGCCCTATACCGGGACAGCTGAACACTGAAGCTTTCTTT; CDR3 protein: CASSPIPGQLNTEAFF
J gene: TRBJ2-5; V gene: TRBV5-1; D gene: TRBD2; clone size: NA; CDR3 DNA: TGCGCCAGCAGCTTGAGTGCGCTAGCGGGGGGGCCGGGAGAGACCCAGTACTTC; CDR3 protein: CASSLSALAGGPGETQYF
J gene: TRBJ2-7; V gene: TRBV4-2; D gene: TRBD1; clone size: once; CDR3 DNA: TGTGCCAGCAGCCGACAGGACAGGGGGCAGGACGAGCAGTACTTC; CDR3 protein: CASSRQDRGQDEQYF
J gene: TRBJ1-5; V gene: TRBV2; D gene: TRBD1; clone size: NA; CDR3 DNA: TGTGCCAGCGGGAATTGGGACAGCCTTAGCAATCAGCCCCAGCATTTT; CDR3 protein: CASGNWDSLSNQPQHF
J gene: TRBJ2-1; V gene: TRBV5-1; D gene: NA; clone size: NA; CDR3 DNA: TGCGCCAGCAGCTTGGGGCGGGGAGGGGGATCTTCGATATACAATGAGCAGTTCTTC; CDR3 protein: CASSLGRGGGSSIYNEQFF
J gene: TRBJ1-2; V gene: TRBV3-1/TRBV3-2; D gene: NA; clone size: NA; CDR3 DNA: TGTGCCAGCAGCCAAACAGGGAACTATGGCTACACCTTC; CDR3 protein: CASSQTGNYGYTF
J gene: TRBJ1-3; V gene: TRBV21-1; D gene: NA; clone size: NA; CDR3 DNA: TGTGCCATAGAGGGGGGGGCCCGGTCTGGAAACACCATATATTTT; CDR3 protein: CAIEGGARSGNTIYF
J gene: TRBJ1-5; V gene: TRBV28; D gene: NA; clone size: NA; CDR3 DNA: TGTGCCAGCAGTTTAAGACGTGCGGGGGGGAGCAATCAGCCCCAGCATTTT; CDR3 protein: CASSLRRAGGSNQPQHF
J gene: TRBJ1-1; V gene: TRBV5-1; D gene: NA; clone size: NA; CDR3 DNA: TGCGCCAGCAGCCCGGGGGGTGGGGAGAGGCTAGAAGCTTTCTTT; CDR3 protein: CASSPGGGERLEAFF
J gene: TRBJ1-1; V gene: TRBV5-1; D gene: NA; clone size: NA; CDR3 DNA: TGCGCCAGCAGACGTCCGGAGGGTACTGAAGCTTTCTTT; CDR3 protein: CASRRPEGTEAFF
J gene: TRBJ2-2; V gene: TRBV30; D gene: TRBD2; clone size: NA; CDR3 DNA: TGTGCCTGGAGTGTAGCAGCGGGGGGGCCCGGGGAGCTGTTTTTT; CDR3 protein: CAWSVAAGGPGELFF
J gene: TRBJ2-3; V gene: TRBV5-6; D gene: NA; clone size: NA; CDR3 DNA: TGTGCCAGCAGCTTCAAAGGGGGCACAGATACGCAGTATTTT; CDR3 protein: CASSFKGGTDTQYF
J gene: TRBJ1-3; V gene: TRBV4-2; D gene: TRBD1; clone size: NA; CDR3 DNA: TGTGCCAGCAGCCAAGATTTACAGGGGTACTCTGGAAACACCATATATTTT; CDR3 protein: CASSQDLQGYSGNTIYF
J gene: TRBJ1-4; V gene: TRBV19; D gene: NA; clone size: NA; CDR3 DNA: TGTGCCAGTACCGGACAGCCCCAAACTAATGAAAAACTGTTTTTT; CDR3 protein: CASTGQPQTNEKLFF
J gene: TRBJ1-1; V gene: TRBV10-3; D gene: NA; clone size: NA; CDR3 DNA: TGTGCCATCAGTGAAGACAGTGACACTGAAGCTTTCTTT; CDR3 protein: CAISEDSDTEAFF
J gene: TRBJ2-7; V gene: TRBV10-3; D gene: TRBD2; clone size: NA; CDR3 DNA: TGTGCCATCAGTGAGTCTGTACCGACTAGCGGGGGGTACGAGCAGTACTTC; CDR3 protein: CAISESVPTSGGYEQYF